Listed here is a single T cell receptor (beta chain). Its antigen is currently not known. No base-level quality is on record; no much larger clone is a single base apart. The sample holds other DNA sequences that translate to the same CDR3. This sample stems from a study of control samples from healthy donors and cancer patients (dated by TCRdb to the early 2020s). Measured from the cysteine to the phenylalanine, the CDR3 is 14 residues long. The kept DNA is CDR3 alone, 42 bases in frame from the first base. The germline V gene encodes CDR1 SGHRS and CDR2 YFSETQ. V and J are truncated by 0 bases and 1 base respectively, leaving an intervening sequence of 7 bases. The library was produced with the immunoSEQ multiplex PCR assay. Here the immuneACCESS table is served through TCRdb, limited to in-frame sequences with V and J called. Missing clones are a known gap in these copies; in checked studies unresolved V genes cover under half, and the rest lacks a known reason. For this sample the table gives 100,000 to 150,000 clones, of which around nine tenths were detected only once. About 12% of the sample goes to the ten largest clones.

The chain is made from TRBV5-1 and TRBJ2-5; a confident D gene designation cannot be given. The sequencing input was blood. The sequence derives from a man aged 25 to 40 in good health. The nucleotide sequence is given as TGCGCCAGCAGCTTGGGGGATTCCCAAGAGACCCAGTACTTC. This yields the protein CASSLGDSQETQYF.